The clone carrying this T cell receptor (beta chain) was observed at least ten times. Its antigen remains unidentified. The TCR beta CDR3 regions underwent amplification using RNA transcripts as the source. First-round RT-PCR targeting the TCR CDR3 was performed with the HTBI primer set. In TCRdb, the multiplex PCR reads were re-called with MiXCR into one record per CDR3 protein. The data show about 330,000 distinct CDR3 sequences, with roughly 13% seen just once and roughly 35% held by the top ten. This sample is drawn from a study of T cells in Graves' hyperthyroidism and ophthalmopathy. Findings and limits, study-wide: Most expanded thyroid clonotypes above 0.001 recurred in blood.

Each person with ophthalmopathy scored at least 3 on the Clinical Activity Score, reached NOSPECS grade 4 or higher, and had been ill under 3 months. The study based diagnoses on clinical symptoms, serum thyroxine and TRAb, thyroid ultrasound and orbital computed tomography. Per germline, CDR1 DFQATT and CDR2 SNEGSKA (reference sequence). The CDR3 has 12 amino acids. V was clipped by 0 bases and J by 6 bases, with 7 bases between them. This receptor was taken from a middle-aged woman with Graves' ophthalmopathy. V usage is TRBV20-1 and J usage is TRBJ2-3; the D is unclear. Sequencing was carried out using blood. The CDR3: CSARDWKDTQYF. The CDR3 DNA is TGCAGTGCTAGAGATTGGAAGGATACGCAGTATTTT.